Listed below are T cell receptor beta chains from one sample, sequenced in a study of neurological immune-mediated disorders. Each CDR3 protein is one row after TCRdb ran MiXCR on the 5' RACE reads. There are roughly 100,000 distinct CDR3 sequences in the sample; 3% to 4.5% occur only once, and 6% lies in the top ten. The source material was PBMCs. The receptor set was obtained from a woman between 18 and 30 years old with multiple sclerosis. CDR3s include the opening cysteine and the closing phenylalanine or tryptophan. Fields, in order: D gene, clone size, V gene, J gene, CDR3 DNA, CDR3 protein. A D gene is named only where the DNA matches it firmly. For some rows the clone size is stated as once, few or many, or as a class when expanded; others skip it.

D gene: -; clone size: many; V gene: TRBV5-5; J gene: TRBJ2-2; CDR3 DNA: TGTGCCAGCAGCCAAGGTTGGAGGGTCGACACCGGGGAGCTGTTTTTT; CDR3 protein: CASSQGWRVDTGELFF
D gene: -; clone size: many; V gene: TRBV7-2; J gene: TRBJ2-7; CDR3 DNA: TGTGCCAGCAGCTCCTATTACGAGCAGTACTTC; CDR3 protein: CASSSYYEQYF
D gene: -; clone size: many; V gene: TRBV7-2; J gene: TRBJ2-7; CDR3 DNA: TGTGCCAGCAGCTTAGTAGAGTCCTACGAGCAGTACTTC; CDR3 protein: CASSLVESYEQYF
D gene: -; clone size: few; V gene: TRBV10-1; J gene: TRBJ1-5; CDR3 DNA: TGCGCCAGCAGTGAAAAGGTACTACACAATCAGCCCCAGCATTTT; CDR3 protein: CASSEKVLHNQPQHF
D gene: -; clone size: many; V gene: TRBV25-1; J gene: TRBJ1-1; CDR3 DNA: TGTGCCAGCAGTGGGGACACGAACACTGAAGCTTTCTTT; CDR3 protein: CASSGDTNTEAFF
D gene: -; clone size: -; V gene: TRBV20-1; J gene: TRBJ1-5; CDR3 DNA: TGCAGTGCTATGGGTGCTGGCAATCAGCCCCAGCATTTT; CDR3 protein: CSAMGAGNQPQHF
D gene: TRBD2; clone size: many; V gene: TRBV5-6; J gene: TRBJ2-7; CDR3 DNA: TGTGCCACCCACGGCGGGGGTTCCTACGAGCAGTACTTC; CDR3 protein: CATHGGGSYEQYF
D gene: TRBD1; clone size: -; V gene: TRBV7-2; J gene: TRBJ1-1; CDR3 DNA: TGTGCCAGCAGCAACCGACAGGGGGCTGGGACTGAAGCTTTCTTT; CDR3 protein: CASSNRQGAGTEAFF
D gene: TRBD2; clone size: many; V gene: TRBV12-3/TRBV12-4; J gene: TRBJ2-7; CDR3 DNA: TGTGCCAGCACCCCGGGACCCGGGGGAGGGGAGCAGTACTTC; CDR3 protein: CASTPGPGGGEQYF
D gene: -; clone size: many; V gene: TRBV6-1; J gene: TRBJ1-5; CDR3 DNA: TGTGCCAGCAGTGCCGCGGGGTATCAGCCCCAGCATTTT; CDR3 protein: CASSAAGYQPQHF
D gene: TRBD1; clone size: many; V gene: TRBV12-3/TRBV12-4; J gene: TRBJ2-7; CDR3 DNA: TGTGCCAGCAGTCCCGACAGGGGGCAATACGAGCAGTACTTC; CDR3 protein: CASSPDRGQYEQYF
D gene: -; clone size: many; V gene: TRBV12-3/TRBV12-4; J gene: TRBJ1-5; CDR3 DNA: TGTGCCAGCAGTTTTGGAGGATCTTATAGCAATCAGCCCCAGCATTTT; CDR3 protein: CASSFGGSYSNQPQHF
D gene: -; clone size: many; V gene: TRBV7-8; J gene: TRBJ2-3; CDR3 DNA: TGTGCCAGCAGTTCCGCACCAGATACGCAGTATTTT; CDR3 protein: CASSSAPDTQYF
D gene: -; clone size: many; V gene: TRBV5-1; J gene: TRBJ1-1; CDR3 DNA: TGCGCCAGCAGCTTGGTGGGGAGTGACACTGAAGCTTTCTTT; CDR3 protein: CASSLVGSDTEAFF
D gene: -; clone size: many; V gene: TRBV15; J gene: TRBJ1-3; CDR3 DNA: TGTGCCACCCGGTTAGAAGCTACGGGCTCTGGAAACACCATATATTTT; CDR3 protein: CATRLEATGSGNTIYF
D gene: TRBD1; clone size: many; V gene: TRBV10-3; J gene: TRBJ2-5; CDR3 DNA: TGTGCCATGAGGGACAGGTTAGAAGAGACCCAGTACTTC; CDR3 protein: CAMRDRLEETQYF
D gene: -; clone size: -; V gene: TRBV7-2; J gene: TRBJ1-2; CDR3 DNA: TGTGCCAGCAGCTTAGCGGCCGGGACGCGGGGCGGCTACACCTTC; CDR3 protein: CASSLAAGTRGGYTF
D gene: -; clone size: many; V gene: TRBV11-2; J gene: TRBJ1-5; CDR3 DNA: TGTGCCAGCAGCTTGCTCCCGGGGCAGATCAATCAGCCCCAGCATTTT; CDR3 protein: CASSLLPGQINQPQHF
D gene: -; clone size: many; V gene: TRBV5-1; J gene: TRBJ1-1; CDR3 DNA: TGCGCCAGCAGCTTGGAGGTGATCGTGAACACTGAAGCTTTCTTT; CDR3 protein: CASSLEVIVNTEAFF
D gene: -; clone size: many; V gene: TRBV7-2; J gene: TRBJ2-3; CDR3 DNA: TGTGCCAGCAGCTTAAGGGAGAGAGATACGCAGTATTTT; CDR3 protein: CASSLRERDTQYF
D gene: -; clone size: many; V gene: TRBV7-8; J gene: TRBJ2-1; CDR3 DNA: TGTGCCAGCAGCGCCCGACAGACCGGCTACTACAATGAGCAGTTCTTC; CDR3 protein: CASSARQTGYYNEQFF
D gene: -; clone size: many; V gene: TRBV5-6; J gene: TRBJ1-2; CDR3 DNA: TGTGCCAGCAGCTTGGGGCCTGCTAACTATGGCTACACCTTC; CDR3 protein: CASSLGPANYGYTF
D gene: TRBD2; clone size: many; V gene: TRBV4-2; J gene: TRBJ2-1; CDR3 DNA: TGTGCCAGCAGCTGGGCTAGCGGGAACAATGAGCAGTTCTTC; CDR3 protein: CASSWASGNNEQFF
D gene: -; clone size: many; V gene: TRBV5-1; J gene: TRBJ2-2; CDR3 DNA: TGCGCCAGCAGCTTGGTCGCGGAGGCCGGGGAGCTGTTTTTT; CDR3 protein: CASSLVAEAGELFF
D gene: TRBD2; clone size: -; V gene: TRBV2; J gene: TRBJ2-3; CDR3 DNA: TGTGCCAGCAGTGATGCCGGGGGGGAAATAGATACGCAGTATTTT; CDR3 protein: CASSDAGGEIDTQYF
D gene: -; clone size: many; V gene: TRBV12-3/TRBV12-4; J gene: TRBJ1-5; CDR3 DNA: TGTGCCAGCAGTTTTGGTACAGGTTTACGGCCCCAGCATTTT; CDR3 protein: CASSFGTGLRPQHF
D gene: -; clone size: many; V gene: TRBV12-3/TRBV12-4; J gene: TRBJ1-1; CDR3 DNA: TGTGCCAGCAGTTTCGGGGGCTCTGAAGCTTTCTTT; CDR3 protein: CASSFGGSEAFF
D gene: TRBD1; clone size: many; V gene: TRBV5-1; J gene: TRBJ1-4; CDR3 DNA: TGCGCCAGCACCCCCTCGACAGGGAGCGAAAAACTGTTTTTT; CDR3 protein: CASTPSTGSEKLFF
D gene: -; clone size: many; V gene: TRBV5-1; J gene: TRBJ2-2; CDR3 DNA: TGCGCCAGCAGCCCCCAAGCGGGTATGAACACCGGGGAGCTGTTTTTT; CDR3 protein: CASSPQAGMNTGELFF
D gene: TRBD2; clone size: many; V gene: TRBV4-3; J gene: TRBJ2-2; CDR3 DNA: TGCGCCAGCAGCCAAGATACTAGCGGGAGCGCCGGGGAGCTGTTTTTT; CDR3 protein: CASSQDTSGSAGELFF
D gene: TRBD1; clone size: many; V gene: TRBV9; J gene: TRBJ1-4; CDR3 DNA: TGTGCCAGCAGCCCACAGGGGGCGAATGAAAAACTGTTTTTT; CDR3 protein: CASSPQGANEKLFF
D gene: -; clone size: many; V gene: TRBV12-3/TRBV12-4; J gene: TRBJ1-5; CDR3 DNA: TGTGCCAGCAGTAGTACAGGGTTCAATCAGCCCCAGCATTTT; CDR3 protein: CASSSTGFNQPQHF
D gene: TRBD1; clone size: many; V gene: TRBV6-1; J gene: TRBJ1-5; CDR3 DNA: TGTGCCAGCAGTACAGGGGGCTCTATCAGCCCCCAGCATTTT; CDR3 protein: CASSTGGSISPQHF
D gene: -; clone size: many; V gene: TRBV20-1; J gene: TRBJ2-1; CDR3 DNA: TGCAGTGCTAGAGTCTCCGGGGGGCGGTTCTTC; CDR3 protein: CSARVSGGRFF
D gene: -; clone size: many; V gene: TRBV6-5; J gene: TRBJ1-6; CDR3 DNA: TGTGCCAGCAGTTACGAGGGCCATAATTCACCCCTCCACTTT; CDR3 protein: CASSYEGHNSPLHF
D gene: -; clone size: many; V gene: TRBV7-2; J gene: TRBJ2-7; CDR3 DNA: TGTGCCAGCAGCTTAAGGAGAGACTACGAGCAGTACTTC; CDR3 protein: CASSLRRDYEQYF
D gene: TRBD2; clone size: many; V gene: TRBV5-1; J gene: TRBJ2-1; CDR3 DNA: TGCGCCAGCAGCTTGGTTAGCGGGAGCGCCTACAATGAGCAGTTCTTC; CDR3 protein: CASSLVSGSAYNEQFF
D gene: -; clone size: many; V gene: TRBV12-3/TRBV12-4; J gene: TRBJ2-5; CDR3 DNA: TGTGCCAGCTCCTCGTGGGAGACCCAGTACTTC; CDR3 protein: CASSSWETQYF
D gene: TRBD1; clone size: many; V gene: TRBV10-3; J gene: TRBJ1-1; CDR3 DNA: TGTGCCATCAGTCAGTCCCGGGACAGGGGGCGCCGGGATGAAGCTTTCTTT; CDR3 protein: CAISQSRDRGRRDEAFF
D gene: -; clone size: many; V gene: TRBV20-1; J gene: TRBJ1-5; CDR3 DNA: TGCAGTGCTGCCAGAGGGAATCAGCCCCAGCATTTT; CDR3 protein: CSAARGNQPQHF
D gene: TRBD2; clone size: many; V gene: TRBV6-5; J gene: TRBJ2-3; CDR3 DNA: TGTGCCAGCAGCCGTTGGGGGACTAGCGGCACAGATACGCAGTATTTT; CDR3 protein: CASSRWGTSGTDTQYF
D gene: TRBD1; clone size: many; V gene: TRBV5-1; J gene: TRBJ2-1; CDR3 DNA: TGCGCCAGCAGCAAGGACAGGGTTTACAATGAGCAGTTCTTC; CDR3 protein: CASSKDRVYNEQFF
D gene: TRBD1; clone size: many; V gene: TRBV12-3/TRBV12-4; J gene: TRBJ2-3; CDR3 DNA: TGTGCCAGCAGTTTCGGACAGGGGCGCGGGGATACGCAGTATTTT; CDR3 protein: CASSFGQGRGDTQYF
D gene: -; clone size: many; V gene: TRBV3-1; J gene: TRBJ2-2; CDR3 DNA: TGTGCCAGCAGCCAAGTCCCCCCCGGGGGGCTTACCGGGGAGCTGTTTTTT; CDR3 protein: CASSQVPPGGLTGELFF
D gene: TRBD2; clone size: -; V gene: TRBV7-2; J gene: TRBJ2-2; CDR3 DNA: TGTGCCAGCAGCACAGCTGCGGGGGGGCGATCGGCCGGGGAGCTGTTTTTT; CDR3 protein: CASSTAAGGRSAGELFF
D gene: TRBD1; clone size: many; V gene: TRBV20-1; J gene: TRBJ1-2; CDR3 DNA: TGCAGTGCTATCGCTCGAAAACAGGGGGCGGATGGCTACACCTTC; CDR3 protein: CSAIARKQGADGYTF
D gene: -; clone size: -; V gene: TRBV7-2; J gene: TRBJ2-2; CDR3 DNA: TGTGCCACCGGGGAGCTGTTTTTT; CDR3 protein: CATGELFF
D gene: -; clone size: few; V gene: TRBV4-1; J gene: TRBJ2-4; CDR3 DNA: TGCGCCAGCAGCCATCACGGACAGTTAGCCAAAAACATTCAGTACTTC; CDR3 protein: CASSHHGQLAKNIQYF
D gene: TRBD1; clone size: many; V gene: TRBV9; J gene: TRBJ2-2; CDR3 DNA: TGTGCCAGCAGCGCTAGACAGGGCCGAAACACCGGGGAGCTGTTTTTT; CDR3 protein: CASSARQGRNTGELFF
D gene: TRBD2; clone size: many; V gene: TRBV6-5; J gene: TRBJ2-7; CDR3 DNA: TGTGCCAGCAGTTATGAACTAGCGTATGGCGAGCAGTACTTC; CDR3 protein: CASSYELAYGEQYF
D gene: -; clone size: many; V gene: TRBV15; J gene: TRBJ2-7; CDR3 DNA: TGTGCCACCAGCGGTCCGGGACCGAGTTACGAGCAGTACTTC; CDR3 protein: CATSGPGPSYEQYF
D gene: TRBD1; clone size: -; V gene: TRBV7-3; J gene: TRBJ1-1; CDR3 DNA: TGTGCCAGCAGCCCGACAGGGCCAAACACTGAAGCTTTCTTT; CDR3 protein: CASSPTGPNTEAFF
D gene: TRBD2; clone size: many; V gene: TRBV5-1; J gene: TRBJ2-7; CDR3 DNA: TGCGCCAGCCAGGGACTAGGATACTCCTACGAGCAGTACTTC; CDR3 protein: CASQGLGYSYEQYF
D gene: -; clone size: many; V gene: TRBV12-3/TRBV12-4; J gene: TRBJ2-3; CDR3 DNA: TGTGCCAGCAGTTCCCGAACGGGCCAAGACACAGATACGCAGTATTTT; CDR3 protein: CASSSRTGQDTDTQYF
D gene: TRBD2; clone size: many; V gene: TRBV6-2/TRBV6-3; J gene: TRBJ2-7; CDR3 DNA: TGTGCCAGCAGTCCCTGGCGGGAGGCAACCTACGAGCAGTACTTC; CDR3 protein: CASSPWREATYEQYF